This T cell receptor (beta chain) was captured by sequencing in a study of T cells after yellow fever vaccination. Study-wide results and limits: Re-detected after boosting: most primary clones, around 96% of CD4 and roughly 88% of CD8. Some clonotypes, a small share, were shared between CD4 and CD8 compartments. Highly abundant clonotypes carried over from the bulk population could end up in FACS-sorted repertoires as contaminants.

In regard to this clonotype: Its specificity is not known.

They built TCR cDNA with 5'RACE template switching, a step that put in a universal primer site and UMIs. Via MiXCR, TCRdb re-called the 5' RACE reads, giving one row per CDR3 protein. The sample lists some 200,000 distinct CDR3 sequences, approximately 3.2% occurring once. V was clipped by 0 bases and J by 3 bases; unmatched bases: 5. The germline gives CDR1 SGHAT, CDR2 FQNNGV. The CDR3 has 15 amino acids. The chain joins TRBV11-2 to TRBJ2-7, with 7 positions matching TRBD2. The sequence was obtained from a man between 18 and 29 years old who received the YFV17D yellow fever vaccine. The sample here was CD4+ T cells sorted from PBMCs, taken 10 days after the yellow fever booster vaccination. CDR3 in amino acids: CASSLDGLAGYEQYV. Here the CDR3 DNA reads TGTGCCAGCAGCTTAGATGGGTTAGCGGGCTACGAGCAGTACGTC.